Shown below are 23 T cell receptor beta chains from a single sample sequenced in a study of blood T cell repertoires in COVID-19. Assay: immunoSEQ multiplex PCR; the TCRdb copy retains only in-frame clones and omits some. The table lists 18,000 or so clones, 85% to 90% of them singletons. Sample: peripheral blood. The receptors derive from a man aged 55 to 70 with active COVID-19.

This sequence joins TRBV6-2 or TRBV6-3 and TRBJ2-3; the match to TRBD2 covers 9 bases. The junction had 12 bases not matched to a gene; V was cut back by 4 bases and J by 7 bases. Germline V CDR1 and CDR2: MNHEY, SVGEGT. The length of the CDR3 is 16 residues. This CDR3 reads CASSSWRGGRANTQYF. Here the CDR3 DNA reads TGTGCCAGCAGTTCGTGGCGGGGGGGCCGGGCAAATACGCAGTATTTT.

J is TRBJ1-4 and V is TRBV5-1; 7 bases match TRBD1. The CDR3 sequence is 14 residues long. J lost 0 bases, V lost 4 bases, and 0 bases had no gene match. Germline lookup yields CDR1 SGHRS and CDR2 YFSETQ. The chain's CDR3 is CASSQGATNEKLFF. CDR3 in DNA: TGCGCCAGCAGCCAGGGGGCAACTAATGAAAAACTGTTTTTT. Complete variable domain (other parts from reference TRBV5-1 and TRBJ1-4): KAGVTQTPRYLIKTRGQQVTLSCSPISGHRSVSWYQQTPGQGLQFLFEYFSETQRNKGNFPGRFSGRQFSNSRSEMNVSTLELGDSALYLCASSQGATNEKLFFGSGTQLSVL.

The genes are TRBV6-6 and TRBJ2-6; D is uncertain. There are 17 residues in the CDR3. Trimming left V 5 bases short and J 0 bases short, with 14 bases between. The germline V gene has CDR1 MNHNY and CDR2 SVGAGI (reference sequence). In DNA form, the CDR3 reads TGTGCCAGCAGTCGCGCCCGGGTTAACTCTGGGGCCAACGTCCTGACTTTC. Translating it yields CASSRARVNSGANVLTF.

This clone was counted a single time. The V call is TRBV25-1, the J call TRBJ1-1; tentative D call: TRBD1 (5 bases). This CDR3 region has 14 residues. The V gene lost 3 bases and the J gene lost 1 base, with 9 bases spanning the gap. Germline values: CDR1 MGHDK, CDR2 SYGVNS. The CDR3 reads CASSESRENTEAFF. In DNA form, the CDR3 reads TGTGCCAGCAGTGAGTCCAGGGAGAACACTGAAGCTTTCTTT.

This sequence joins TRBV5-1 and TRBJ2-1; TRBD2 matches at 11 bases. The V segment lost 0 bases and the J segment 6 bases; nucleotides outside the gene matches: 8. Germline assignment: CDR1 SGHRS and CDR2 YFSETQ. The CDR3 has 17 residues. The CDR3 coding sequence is TGCGCCAGCAGCTTGGTGGTAGCGGGAGGGCCCGGCAATGAGCAGTTCTTC. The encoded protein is CASSLVVAGGPGNEQFF. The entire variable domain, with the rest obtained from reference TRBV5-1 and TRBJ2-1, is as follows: KAGVTQTPRYLIKTRGQQVTLSCSPISGHRSVSWYQQTPGQGLQFLFEYFSETQRNKGNFPGRFSGRQFSNSRSEMNVSTLELGDSALYLCASSLVVAGGPGNEQFFGPGTRLTVL.

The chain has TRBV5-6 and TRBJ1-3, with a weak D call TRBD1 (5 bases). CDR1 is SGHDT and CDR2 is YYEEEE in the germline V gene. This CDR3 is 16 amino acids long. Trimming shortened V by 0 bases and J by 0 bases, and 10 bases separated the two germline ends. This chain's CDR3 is CASSLVQGLSGNTIYF. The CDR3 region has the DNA TGTGCCAGCAGCTTGGTTCAGGGCCTCTCTGGAAACACCATATATTTT.

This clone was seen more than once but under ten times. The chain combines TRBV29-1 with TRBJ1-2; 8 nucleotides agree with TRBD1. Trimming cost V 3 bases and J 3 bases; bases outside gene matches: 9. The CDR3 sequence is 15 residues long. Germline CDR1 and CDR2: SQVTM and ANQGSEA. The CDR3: CSVEDRNRGYYGYTF. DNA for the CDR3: TGCAGCGTTGAGGACCGGAACAGGGGGTACTATGGCTACACCTTC.

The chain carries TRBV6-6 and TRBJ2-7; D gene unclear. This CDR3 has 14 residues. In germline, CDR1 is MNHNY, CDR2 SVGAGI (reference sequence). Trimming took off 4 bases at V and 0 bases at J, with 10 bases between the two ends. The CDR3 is CASSFSDTSYEQYF. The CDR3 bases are TGTGCCAGCAGTTTCAGTGACACCTCCTACGAGCAGTACTTC.

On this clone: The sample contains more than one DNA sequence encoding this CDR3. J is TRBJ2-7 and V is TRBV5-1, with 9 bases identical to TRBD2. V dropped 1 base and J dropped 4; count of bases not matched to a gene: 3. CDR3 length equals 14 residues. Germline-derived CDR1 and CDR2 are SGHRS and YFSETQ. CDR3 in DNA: TGCGCCAGCAGCTTGACTAGCGGGTTATACGAGCAGTACTTC. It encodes CASSLTSGLYEQYF.

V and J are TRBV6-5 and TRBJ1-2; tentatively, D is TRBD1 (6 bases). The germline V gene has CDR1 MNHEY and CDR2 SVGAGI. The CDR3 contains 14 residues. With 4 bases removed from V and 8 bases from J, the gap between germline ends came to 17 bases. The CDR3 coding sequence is TGTGCCAGCAGTTCCCGGGACAAACTTAGAGGCTACACCTTC. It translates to CASSSRDKLRGYTF.

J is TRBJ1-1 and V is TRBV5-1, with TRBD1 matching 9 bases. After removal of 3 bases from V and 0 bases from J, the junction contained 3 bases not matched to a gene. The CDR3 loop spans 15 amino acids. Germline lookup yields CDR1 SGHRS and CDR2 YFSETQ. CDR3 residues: CASSWTGAVNTEAFF. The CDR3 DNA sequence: TGCGCCAGCAGCTGGACAGGGGCTGTGAACACTGAAGCTTTCTTT. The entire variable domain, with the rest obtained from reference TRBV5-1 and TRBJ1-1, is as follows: KAGVTQTPRYLIKTRGQQVTLSCSPISGHRSVSWYQQTPGQGLQFLFEYFSETQRNKGNFPGRFSGRQFSNSRSEMNVSTLELGDSALYLCASSWTGAVNTEAFFGQGTRLTVV.

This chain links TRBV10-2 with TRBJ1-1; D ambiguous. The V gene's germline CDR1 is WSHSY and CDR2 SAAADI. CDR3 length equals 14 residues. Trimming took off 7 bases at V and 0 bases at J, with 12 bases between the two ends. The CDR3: CASTVSSLNTEAFF. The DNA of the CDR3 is TGCGCCAGCACCGTCTCCTCTTTGAACACTGAAGCTTTCTTT.

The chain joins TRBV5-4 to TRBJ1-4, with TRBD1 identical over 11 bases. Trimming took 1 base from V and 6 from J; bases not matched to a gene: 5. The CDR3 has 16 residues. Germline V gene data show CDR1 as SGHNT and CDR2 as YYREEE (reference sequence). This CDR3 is CASSLRGTGGDEKLFF. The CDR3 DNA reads TGTGCCAGCAGCTTGAGGGGGACAGGGGGGGATGAAAAACTGTTTTTT. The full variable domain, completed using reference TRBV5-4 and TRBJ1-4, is ETGVTQSPTHLIKTRGQQVTLRCSSQSGHNTVSWYQQALGQGPQFIFQYYREEENGRGNFPPRFSGLQFPNYSSELNVNALELDDSALYLCASSLRGTGGDEKLFFGSGTQLSVL.

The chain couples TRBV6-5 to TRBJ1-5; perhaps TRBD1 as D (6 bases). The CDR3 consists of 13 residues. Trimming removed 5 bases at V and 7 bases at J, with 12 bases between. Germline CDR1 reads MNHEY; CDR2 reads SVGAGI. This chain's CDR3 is CASSRGQIQPQHF. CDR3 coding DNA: TGTGCCAGCAGTAGAGGACAGATCCAGCCCCAGCATTTT.

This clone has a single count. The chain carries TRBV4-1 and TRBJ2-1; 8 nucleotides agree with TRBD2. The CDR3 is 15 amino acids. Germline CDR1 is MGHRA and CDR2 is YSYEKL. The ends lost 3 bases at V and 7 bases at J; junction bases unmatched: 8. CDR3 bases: TGCGCCAGCAGCCATCCGGGGCGGGGGGTGAATGAGCAGTTCTTC. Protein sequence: CASSHPGRGVNEQFF.

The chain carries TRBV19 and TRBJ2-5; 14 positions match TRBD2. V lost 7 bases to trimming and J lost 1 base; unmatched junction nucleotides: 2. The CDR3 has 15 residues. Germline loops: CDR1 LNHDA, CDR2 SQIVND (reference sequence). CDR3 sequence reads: CASNGLAGGQETQYF. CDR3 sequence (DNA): TGTGCCAGTAATGGACTAGCGGGGGGCCAAGAGACCCAGTACTTC. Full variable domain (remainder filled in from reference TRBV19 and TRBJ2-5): DGGITQSPKYLFRKEGQNVTLSCEQNLNHDAMYWYRQDPGQGLRLIYYSQIVNDFQKGDIAEGYSVSREKKESFPLTVTSAQKNPTAFYLCASNGLAGGQETQYFGPGTRLLVL.

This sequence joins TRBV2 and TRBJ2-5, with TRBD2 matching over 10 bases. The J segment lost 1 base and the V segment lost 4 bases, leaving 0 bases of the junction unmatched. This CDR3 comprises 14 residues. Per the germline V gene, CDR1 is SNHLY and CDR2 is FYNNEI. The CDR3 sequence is CASSVAGGQETQYF. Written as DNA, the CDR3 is TGTGCCAGCAGTGTAGCGGGGGGCCAAGAGACCCAGTACTTC.

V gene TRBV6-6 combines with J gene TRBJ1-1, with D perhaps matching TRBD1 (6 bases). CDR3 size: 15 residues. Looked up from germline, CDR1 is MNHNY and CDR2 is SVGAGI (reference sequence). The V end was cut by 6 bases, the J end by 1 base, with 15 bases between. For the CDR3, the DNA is TGTGCCAGCAGAGAAACGGGACAACCGAACACTGAAGCTTTCTTT. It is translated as CASRETGQPNTEAFF.

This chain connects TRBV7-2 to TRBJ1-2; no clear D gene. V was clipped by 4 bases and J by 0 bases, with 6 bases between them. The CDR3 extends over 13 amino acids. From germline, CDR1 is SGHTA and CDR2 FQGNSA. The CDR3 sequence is CASSSVANYGYTF. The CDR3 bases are TGTGCCAGCAGCTCGGTAGCTAACTATGGCTACACCTTC. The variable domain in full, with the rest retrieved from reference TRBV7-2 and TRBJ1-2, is GAGVSQSPSNKVTEKGKDVELRCDPISGHTALYWYRQSLGQGLEFLIYFQGNSAPDKSGLPSDRFSAERTGGSVSTLTIQRTQQEDSAVYLCASSSVANYGYTFGSGTRLTVV.

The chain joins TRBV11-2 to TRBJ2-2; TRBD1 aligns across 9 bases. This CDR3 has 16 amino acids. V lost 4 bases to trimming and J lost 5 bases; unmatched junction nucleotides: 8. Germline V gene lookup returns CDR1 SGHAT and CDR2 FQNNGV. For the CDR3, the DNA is TGTGCCAGCAGCTGGAACAGGGGGCTCAGGACCGGGGAGCTGTTTTTT. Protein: CASSWNRGLRTGELFF. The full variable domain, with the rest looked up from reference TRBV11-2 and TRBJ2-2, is EAGVAQSPRYKIIEKRQSVAFWCNPISGHATLYWYQQILGQGPKLLIQFQNNGVVDDSQLPKDRFSAERLKGVDSTLKIQPAKLEDSAVYLCASSWNRGLRTGELFFGEGSRLTVL.

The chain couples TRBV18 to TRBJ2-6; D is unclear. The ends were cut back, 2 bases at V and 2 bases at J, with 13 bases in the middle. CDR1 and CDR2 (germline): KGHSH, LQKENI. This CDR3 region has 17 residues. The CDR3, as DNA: TGTGCCAGCTCACCAACCCGACAATATGCTGGGGCCAACGTCCTGACTTTC. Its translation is CASSPTRQYAGANVLTF.

The chain's CDR3 is CASSPLEELFF. For the CDR3, the DNA is TGTGCCAGCTCACCTTTAGAGGAGCTGTTTTTT. The V and J genes are TRBV18 and TRBJ2-2; no clear D gene. The CDR3 runs 11 residues. In germline, CDR1 is KGHSH, CDR2 LQKENI. The V gene lost 3 bases and the J gene lost 10 bases, with 6 bases spanning the gap.

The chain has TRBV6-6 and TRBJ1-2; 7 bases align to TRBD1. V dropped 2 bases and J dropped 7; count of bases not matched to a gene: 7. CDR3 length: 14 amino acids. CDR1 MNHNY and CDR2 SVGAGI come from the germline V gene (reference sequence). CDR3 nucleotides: TGTGCCAGCAGTTACGCGCAGGGGGATGGTGGCTACACCTTC. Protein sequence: CASSYAQGDGGYTF.